The text below deals with one TCR beta chain. The data originate from a study of T-cell reconstitution after alpha-beta-depleted transplantation in children. The CDR3 covers 15 residues. From germline, CDR1 is SGHRS and CDR2 YFSETQ. V lost 4 bases and J 0 bases, leaving 11 bases between the germline ends. Unique molecular identifiers were incorporated during preparation of the TCRbeta library. One entry per CDR3 protein, called by TCRdb with MiXCR from the PCR reads. The data show more than 400,000 distinct CDR3 sequences, with about 10% seen just once and around 15% held by the top ten. The sequence was collected from a female patient aged 2-10 years who had a stem cell transplant for aplastic anemia, so the T cells may come from the graft donor. The material sequenced was PBMCs, mostly from graft donor cells, taken 180 days after TCRalphabeta/CD19-depleted stem cell transplant. V is TRBV5-1 and J is TRBJ1-5; D might be TRBD1 (5 bases). CDR3: CASSPMGDSNQPQHF. CDR3 sequence (DNA): TGCGCCAGCAGCCCGATGGGGGATAGCAATCAGCCCCAGCATTTT.